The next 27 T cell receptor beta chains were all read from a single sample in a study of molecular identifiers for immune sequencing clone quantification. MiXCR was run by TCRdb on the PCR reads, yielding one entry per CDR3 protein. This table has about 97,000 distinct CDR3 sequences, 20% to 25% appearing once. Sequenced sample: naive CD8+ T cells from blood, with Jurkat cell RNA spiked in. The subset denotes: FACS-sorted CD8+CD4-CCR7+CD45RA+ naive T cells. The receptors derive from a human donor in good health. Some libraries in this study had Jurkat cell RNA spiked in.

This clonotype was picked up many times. CDR3 region: CASSPSHVGELFF. The CDR3 bases are TGTGCCAGCAGCCCGTCGCATGTCGGGGAGCTGTTTTTT. The rearrangement joins TRBV7-9 to TRBJ2-2; D remains unclear. CDR1 is SEHNR and CDR2 is FQNEAQ in the germline V gene (reference sequence). V lost 5 bases, J lost 7 bases, and 11 bases lay in between. The CDR3 has 13 residues. The whole variable domain, filled in from reference TRBV7-9 and TRBJ2-2, reads DTGVSQNPRHKITKRGQNVTFRCDPISEHNRLYWYRQTLGQGPEFLTYFQNEAQLEKSRLLSDRFSAERPKGSFSTLEIQRTEQGDSAMYLCASSPSHVGELFFGEGSRLTVL.

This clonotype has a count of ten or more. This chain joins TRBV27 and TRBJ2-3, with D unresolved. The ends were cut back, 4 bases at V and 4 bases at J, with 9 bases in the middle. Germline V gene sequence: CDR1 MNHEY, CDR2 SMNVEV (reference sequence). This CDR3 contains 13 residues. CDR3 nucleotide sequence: TGTGCCAGCAGTTCCATGGGGTCAGATACGCAGTATTTT. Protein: CASSSMGSDTQYF.

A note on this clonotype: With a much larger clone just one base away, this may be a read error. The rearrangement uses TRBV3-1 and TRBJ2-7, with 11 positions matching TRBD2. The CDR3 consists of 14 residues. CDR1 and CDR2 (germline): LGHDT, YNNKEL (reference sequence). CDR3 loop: CASSPTSGSGERYF. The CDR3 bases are TGTGCCAGCAGCCCCACTAGCGGGAGTGGGGAGCGGTACTTC.

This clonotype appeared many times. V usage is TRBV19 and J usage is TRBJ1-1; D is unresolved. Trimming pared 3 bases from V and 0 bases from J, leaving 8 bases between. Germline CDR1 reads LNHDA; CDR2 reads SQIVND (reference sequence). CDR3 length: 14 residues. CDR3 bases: TGTGCCAGTAGTATCGCCCTATTGAACACTGAAGCTTTCTTT. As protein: CASSIALLNTEAFF.

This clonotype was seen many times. CDR3 in DNA: TGCGCCAGCAGCCAAGACCTATCCACAGATACGCAGTATTTT. As protein: CASSQDLSTDTQYF. This chain links TRBV4-3 with TRBJ2-3; D unresolved. The CDR3 is made up of 14 amino acids. Germline V gene sequence: CDR1 LGHNA, CDR2 YSLEER. Trimming shortened V by 0 bases and J by 2 bases, and 6 bases separated the two germline ends.

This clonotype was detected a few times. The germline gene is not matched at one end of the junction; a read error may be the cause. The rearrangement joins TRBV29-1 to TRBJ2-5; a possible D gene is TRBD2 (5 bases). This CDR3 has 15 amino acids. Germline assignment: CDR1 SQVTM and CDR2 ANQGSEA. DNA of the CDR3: TGCAGCGTTGAAGGATCCGACTGGCCAAGGGAGATCCAGTACTTC. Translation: CSVEGSDWPREIQYF.

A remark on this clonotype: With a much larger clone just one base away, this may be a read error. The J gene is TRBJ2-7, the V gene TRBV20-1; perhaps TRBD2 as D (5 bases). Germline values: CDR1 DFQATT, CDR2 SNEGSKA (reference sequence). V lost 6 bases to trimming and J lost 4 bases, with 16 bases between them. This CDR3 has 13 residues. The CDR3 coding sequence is TGCAGTGCGGATCGACTGGAGGATTACGAGCAGTACTTC. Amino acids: CSADRLEDYEQYF.

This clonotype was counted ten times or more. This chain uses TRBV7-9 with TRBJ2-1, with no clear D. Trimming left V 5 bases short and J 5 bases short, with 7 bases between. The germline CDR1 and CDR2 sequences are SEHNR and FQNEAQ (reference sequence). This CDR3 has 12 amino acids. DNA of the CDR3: TGTGCCAGCAGCCCGCTTAACAATGAGCAGTTCTTC. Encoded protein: CASSPLNNEQFF.

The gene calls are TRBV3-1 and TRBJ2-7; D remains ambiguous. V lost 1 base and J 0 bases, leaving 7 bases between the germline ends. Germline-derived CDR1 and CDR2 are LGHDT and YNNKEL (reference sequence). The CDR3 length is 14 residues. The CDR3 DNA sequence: TGTGCCAGCAGCCAAGCAGGCCTCTCCTACGAGCAGTACTTC. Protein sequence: CASSQAGLSYEQYF.

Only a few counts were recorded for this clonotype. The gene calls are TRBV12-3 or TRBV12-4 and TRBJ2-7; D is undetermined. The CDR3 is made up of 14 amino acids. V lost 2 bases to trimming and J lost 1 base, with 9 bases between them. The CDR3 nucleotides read TGTGCCAGCAGTTTAATACTCGCATCCTACGAGCAGTACTTC. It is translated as CASSLILASYEQYF.

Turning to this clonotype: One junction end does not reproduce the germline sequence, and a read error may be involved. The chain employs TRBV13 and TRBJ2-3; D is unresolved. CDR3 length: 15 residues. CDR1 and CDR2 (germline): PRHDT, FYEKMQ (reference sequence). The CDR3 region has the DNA TGTGCCAGCAGCCTAGGGTGTGTTAGCACAGATACGAAGTATTTT. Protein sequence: CASSLGCVSTDTKYF.

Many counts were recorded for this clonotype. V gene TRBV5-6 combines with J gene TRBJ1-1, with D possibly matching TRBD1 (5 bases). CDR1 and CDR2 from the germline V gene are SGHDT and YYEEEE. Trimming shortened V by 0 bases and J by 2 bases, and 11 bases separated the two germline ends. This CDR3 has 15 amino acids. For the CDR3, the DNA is TGTGCCAGCAGCTTGGGGGGCAGCCTCAACACTGAAGCTTTCTTT. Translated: CASSLGGSLNTEAFF.

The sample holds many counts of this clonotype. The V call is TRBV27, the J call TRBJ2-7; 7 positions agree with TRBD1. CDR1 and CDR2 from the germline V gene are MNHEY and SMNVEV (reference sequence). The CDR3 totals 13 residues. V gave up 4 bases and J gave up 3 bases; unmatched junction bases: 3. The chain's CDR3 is CASSSQGVYEQYF. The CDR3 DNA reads TGTGCCAGCAGTTCCCAGGGGGTCTACGAGCAGTACTTC.

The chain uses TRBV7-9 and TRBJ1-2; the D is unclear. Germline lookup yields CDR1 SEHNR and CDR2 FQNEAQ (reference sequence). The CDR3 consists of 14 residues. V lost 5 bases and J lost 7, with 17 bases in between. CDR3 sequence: CASSRPTVYVGYTF. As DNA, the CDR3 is TGTGCCAGCAGCCGACCTACGGTATATGTTGGCTACACCTTC.

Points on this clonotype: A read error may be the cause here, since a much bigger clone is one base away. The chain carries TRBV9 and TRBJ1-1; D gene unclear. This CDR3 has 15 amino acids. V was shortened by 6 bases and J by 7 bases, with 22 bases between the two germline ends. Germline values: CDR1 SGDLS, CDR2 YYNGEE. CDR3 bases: TGTGCCAGCACCCCTCCCGCGGTAGCAACCGGTGAAGCTTTCTTT. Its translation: CASTPPAVATGEAFF. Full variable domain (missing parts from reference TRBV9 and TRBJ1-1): DSGVTQTPKHLITATGQRVTLRCSPRSGDLSVYWYQQSLDQGLQFLIQYYNGEERAKGNILERFSAQQFPDLHSELNLSSLELGDSALYFCASTPPAVATGEAFFGQGTRLTVV.

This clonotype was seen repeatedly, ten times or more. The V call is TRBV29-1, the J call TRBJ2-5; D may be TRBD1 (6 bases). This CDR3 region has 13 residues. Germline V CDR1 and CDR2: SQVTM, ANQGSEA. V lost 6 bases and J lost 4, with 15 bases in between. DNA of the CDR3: TGCAGCGTGGAAACAGGGTTTGGAGAGACCCAGTACTTC. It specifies CSVETGFGETQYF.

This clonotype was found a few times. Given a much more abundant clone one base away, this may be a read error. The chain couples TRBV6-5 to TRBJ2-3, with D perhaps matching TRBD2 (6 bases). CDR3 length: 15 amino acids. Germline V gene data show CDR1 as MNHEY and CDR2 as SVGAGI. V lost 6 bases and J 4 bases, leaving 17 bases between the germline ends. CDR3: CASRPSGYGADTQYF. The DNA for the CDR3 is TGTGCCAGCAGACCCAGCGGGTACGGCGCAGATACGCAGTATTTT.

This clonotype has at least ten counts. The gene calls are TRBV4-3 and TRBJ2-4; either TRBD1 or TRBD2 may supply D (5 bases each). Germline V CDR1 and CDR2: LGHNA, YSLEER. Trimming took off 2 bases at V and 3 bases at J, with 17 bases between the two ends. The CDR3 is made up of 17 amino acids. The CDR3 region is CASSQLLGESGKNIQYF. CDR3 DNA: TGCGCCAGCAGCCAACTACTGGGGGAGTCCGGCAAAAACATTCAGTACTTC.

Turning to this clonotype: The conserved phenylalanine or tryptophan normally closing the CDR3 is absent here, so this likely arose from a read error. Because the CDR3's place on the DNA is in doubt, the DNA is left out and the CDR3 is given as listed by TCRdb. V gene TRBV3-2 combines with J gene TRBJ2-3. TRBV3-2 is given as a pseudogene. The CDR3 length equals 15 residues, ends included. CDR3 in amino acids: CASSLADSSTDTQYL.

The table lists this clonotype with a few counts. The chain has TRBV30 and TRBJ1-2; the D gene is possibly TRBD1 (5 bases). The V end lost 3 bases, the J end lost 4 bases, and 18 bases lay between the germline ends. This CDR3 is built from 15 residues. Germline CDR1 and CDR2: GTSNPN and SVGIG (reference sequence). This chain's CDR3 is CAWSVTRTPSYGYTF. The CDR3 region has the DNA TGTGCCTGGAGCGTGACGCGGACACCCAGCTATGGCTACACCTTC.

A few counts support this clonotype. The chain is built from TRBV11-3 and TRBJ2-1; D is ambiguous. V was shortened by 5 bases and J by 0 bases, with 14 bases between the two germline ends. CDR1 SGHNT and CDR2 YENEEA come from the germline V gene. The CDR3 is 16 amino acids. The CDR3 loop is CASSPGDASSYNEQFF. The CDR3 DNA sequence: TGTGCCAGCAGCCCCGGTGATGCGAGCTCCTACAATGAGCAGTTCTTC.

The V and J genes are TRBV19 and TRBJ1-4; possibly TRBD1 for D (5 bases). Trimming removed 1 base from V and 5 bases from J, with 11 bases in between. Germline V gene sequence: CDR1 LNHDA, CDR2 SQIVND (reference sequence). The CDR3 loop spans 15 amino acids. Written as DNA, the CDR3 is TGTGCCAGTAGTATAGTCTGGGGACCAAATGAAAAACTGTTTTTT. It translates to CASSIVWGPNEKLFF.

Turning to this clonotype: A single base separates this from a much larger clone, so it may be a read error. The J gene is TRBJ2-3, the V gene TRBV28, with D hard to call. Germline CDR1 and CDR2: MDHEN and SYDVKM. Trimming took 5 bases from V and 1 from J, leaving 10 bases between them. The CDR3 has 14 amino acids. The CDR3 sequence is CASSVSTRTDTQYF. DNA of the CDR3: TGTGCCAGCAGTGTATCAACCCGCACAGATACGCAGTATTTT.

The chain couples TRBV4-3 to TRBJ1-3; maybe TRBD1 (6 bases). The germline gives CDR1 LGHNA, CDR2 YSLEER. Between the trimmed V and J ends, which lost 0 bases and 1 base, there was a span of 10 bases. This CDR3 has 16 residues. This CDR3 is CASSQDRRGSGNTIYF. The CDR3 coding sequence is TGCGCCAGCAGCCAAGATCGCAGGGGTTCTGGAAACACCATATATTTT.

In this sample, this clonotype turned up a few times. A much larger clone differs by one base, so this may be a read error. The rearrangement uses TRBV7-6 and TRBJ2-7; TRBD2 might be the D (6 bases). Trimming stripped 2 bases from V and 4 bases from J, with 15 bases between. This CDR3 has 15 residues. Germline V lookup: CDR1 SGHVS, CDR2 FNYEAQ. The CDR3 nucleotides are TGTGCCAGCAGCTTATACCGGGAGCTTAAGTACGAGCAGTACTTC. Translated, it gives CASSLYRELKYEQYF.

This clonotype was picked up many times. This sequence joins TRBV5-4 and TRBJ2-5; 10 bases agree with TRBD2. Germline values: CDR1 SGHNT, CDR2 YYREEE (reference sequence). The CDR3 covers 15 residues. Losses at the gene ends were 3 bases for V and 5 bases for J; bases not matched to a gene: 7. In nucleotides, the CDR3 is TGTGCCAGCAGCTCAGGACTAGCGGTCTTGGAGACCCAGTACTTC. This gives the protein CASSSGLAVLETQYF.

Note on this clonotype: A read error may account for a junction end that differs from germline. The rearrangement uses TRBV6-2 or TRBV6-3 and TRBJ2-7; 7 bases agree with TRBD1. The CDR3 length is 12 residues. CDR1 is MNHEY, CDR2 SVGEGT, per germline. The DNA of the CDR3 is TGTGCCAGCAGACCTGACAGGGACGCTCTTGACTTC. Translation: CASRPDRDALDF.